This T cell receptor (beta chain) comes out of a study of regulatory T cells in long-lasting Graves disease. Study-level results: Thyroid tissue was not studied; only peripheral blood was. Favoring TRBV28, TRBJ1-2 and TRBJ2-5 was a feature seen in persistent disease.

Indicated time point: newly diagnosed GD, antithyroid drugs for less than 3 months. Researchers made the TCR library from RNA that was extracted from PBMCs. With 5 bases clipped from V and 6 bases from J, the junction kept 13 bases outside the gene matches. CDR1 is DFQATT and CDR2 is SNEGSKA in the germline V gene (reference sequence). The CDR3 has 15 amino acids. Construction of TCR beta libraries relied on iRepertoire HTBI primers and on Arm-PCR targeting CDR3 regions. TCRdb analysed the multiplex PCR reads with MiXCR anew, one entry per CDR3 protein. The data hold 400,000 to 550,000 distinct CDR3 sequences, with over 15% observed a single time. There are a few counts of this clonotype. Its specificity is not known. The same specimen was also included in a second study, on T cells in Graves' hyperthyroidism and ophthalmopathy. That report notes: TCR CDR3 regions were first amplified by RT-PCR with HTBI primers. Most clonotypes that expanded in the thyroid above 0.001 also showed up in blood.

V is TRBV20-1 and J is TRBJ1-2; 9 bases fit TRBD1. The receptor was isolated from a woman in her thirties with Graves disease. The sequences come from peripheral blood mononuclear cells (PBMCs), collected at new diagnosis, from a patient treated with antithyroid drugs. The CDR3 loop reads CSAPTGTGIKNGYTF. The CDR3 nucleotides are TGCAGTGCTCCCACCGGGACAGGGATTAAGAATGGCTACACCTTC.